Below are 19 T cell receptor beta chains sequenced from a single sample in a study of cytomegalovirus exposure and HLA in healthy donors. 13 Jbeta primers and 60 Vbeta primers were used for the PCR. Assay: immunoSEQ multiplex PCR; the TCRdb copy retains only in-frame clones and omits some. The repertoire includes around 100,000 clones, more than 75% of them detected once, and 4% sits in the top ten. The sample taken for sequencing was PBMCs. These receptor sequences come from a woman aged 45-65 years in good health and CMV-seropositive.

The chain links TRBV27 to TRBJ1-1; maybe TRBD1 (6 bases). The germline V and J ends were trimmed by 1 base and 10 bases, with 16 bases remaining between them. Germline V gene data show CDR1 as MNHEY and CDR2 as SMNVEV (reference sequence). CDR3 size: 14 residues. The CDR3 sequence: CASSLLRDMRVAFF. In DNA form, the CDR3 reads TGTGCCAGCAGTTTATTAAGGGACATGCGAGTAGCTTTCTTT.

The chain uses TRBV10-3 and TRBJ2-1, with TRBD2 matching over 9 bases. J gave up 7 bases and V 11 bases, and 9 bases lay outside the gene matches. This CDR3 is built from 13 residues. CDR1 and CDR2 from the germline V gene are ENHRY and SYGVKD. This chain's CDR3 is CASSSGASNEQFF. CDR3 in DNA: TGTGCCTCCTCTAGCGGGGCGTCTAATGAGCAGTTCTTC.

In its sample, this clone was seen a few times. This chain connects TRBV5-1 to TRBJ2-3; 7 bases are shared with TRBD2. Germline-derived CDR1 and CDR2 are SGHRS and YFSETQ. Losses at the gene ends were 3 bases for V and 2 bases for J; bases not matched to a gene: 3. The CDR3 is 14 amino acids. CDR3 DNA: TGCGCCAGCAGCTCTAGCGGAGACACAGATACGCAGTATTTT. Translated: CASSSSGDTDTQYF.

Written as DNA, the CDR3 is TGTGCCAGCAGCGTAGACAGGGGGACCTACGAGCAGTACTTC. This encodes CASSVDRGTYEQYF. This chain uses TRBV9 with TRBJ2-5, with 8 bases aligning to TRBD1. The closer fit of TRBJ2-7 to the DNA end suggests the J call may be wrong. Germline values: CDR1 SGDLS, CDR2 YYNGEE. The CDR3 sequence is 14 residues long.

Comments on this clone: Additional DNA sequences in this sample encode the identical CDR3. This chain connects TRBV2 to TRBJ1-1; possible D gene TRBD1, 5 bases. V was shortened by 3 bases and J by 5 bases, with 7 bases between the two germline ends. Per germline, CDR1 SNHLY and CDR2 FYNNEI. This CDR3 has 12 amino acids. The chain's CDR3 is CASSEGGTEAFF. The CDR3 coding sequence is TGTGCCAGCAGTGAGGGGGGGACTGAAGCTTTCTTT.

This clone was seen once. The chain is built from TRBV6-6 and TRBJ2-7; tentatively, D is TRBD2 (5 bases). Deletions cut 5 bases from V and 2 bases from J, with 7 bases between. The germline V gene encodes CDR1 MNHNY and CDR2 SVGAGI (reference sequence). The CDR3 is 12 amino acids. DNA for the CDR3: TGTGCCAGCAGTCCCGGGGCCTACGAGCAGTACTTC. It translates to CASSPGAYEQYF.

The rearrangement links TRBV9 to TRBJ2-1; perhaps TRBD1 as D (5 bases). V lost 4 bases and J 9 bases, leaving 11 bases between the germline ends. Germline assignment: CDR1 SGDLS and CDR2 YYNGEE. CDR3 length: 12 residues. CDR3 protein: CASSPDGAEQFF. As DNA, the CDR3 is TGTGCCAGCAGCCCAGATGGGGCTGAGCAGTTCTTC.

V is TRBV15 and J is TRBJ1-1, with D tentatively TRBD1 (5 bases). Per the germline V gene, CDR1 is LNHNV and CDR2 is YYDKDF (reference sequence). The CDR3 totals 15 residues. The germline V and J ends were trimmed by 4 bases and 2 bases, with 14 bases remaining between them. CDR3 residues: CATSKTVAPNTEAFF. The CDR3 DNA reads TGTGCCACCAGCAAGACAGTGGCGCCTAACACTGAAGCTTTCTTT.

V gene TRBV6-1 combines with J gene TRBJ1-2; 7 bases line up with TRBD1. The V gene's germline CDR1 is MNHNS and CDR2 SASEGT. The V segment lost 0 bases and the J segment 6 bases; nucleotides outside the gene matches: 10. This CDR3 contains 16 residues. The CDR3 loop reads CASSEALGRGKDGYTF. CDR3 DNA: TGTGCCAGCAGTGAAGCGCTGGGCAGGGGGAAGGATGGCTACACCTTC.

The gene calls are TRBV18 and TRBJ1-3, with D perhaps TRBD1 (5 bases). The CDR3 spans 16 residues. Trimming removed 3 bases from V and 0 bases from J, with 12 bases in between. CDR1 is KGHSH, CDR2 LQKENI, per germline. The CDR3 spells CASSPGQLSSGNTIYF. CDR3 sequence (DNA): TGTGCCAGCTCACCGGGGCAGCTAAGCTCTGGAAACACCATATATTTT.

This chain connects TRBV7-9 to TRBJ1-1; a weak D match, TRBD1 (6 bases). V shed 5 bases and J shed 0 bases, with 10 bases lying between them. This CDR3 region has 14 residues. In germline, CDR1 is SEHNR, CDR2 FQNEAQ (reference sequence). The CDR3, as DNA: TGTGCCAGCAGCCCACAGGGACTGAACACTGAAGCTTTCTTT. This translates into CASSPQGLNTEAFF. The full variable domain, rest sourced from reference TRBV7-9 and TRBJ1-1, is DTGVSQNPRHKITKRGQNVTFRCDPISEHNRLYWYRQTLGQGPEFLTYFQNEAQLEKSRLLSDRFSAERPKGSFSTLEIQRTEQGDSAMYLCASSPQGLNTEAFFGQGTRLTVV.

The CDR3 is CASSIGQSNEKLFF. The CDR3 nucleotides are TGTGCCAGTAGTATAGGGCAGTCTAATGAAAAACTGTTTTTT. The chain employs TRBV19 and TRBJ1-4; D call uncertain. Germline-derived CDR1 and CDR2 are LNHDA and SQIVND (reference sequence). The CDR3 is 14 amino acids. Trimming removed 1 base at V and 3 bases at J, with 6 bases between.

As DNA, the CDR3 is TGCGCCAGCAGGCCGGAGGTGTCAGGGGGACGGACTGAAGCTTTCTTT. Its translation is CASRPEVSGGRTEAFF. The chain has TRBV5-1 and TRBJ1-1; 7 bases are a match to TRBD1. Germline values: CDR1 SGHRS, CDR2 YFSETQ. This CDR3 is 16 amino acids long. The trim removed 5 bases at V and 5 bases at J, leaving 15 bases unmatched.

The chain couples TRBV2 to TRBJ2-5, with TRBD1 matching 7 bases. The last part of the DNA fits TRBJ2-7 better; the J call may be wrong. The CDR3 has 13 residues. Germline values: CDR1 SNHLY, CDR2 FYNNEI. In nucleotides, the CDR3 is TGTGCCAGCAGTGTAGACAGGGCCAACGAGCAGTACTTC. This codes for CASSVDRANEQYF.

The chain combines TRBV20-1 with TRBJ2-6, with D hard to call. Germline lookup yields CDR1 DFQATT and CDR2 SNEGSKA (reference sequence). The V end was cut by 4 bases, the J end by 6 bases, with 4 bases between. The CDR3 spans 11 residues. The CDR3 coding sequence is TGCAGTGCTACTTTGGCCAACGTCCTGACTTTC. Translating it yields CSATLANVLTF.

The chain is built from TRBV19 and TRBJ2-2; 10 positions match TRBD2. Germline assignment: CDR1 LNHDA and CDR2 SQIVND (reference sequence). Trimming took 7 bases from V and 3 from J; bases not matched to a gene: 11. There are 17 residues in the CDR3. DNA for the CDR3: TGTGCCAGTATAAAGACAGCGGGGGGGCCAGACACCGGGGAGCTGTTTTTT. It yields the protein CASIKTAGGPDTGELFF.

V usage is TRBV4-1 and J usage is TRBJ2-5, with a tentative D call TRBD2 (5 bases). Trimming pared 1 base from V and 1 base from J, leaving 10 bases between. The CDR3 sequence is 15 residues long. The germline V gene has CDR1 MGHRA and CDR2 YSYEKL. As DNA, the CDR3 is TGCGCCAGCAGCCAAGTGCTAGCTCCCCAAGAGACCCAGTACTTC. It yields the protein CASSQVLAPQETQYF.

The gene calls are TRBV7-9 and TRBJ1-3; D uncertain. The V end lost 2 bases, the J end lost 1 base, and 9 bases lay between the germline ends. Germline V gene lookup returns CDR1 SEHNR and CDR2 FQNEAQ (reference sequence). There are 15 residues in the CDR3. The CDR3 DNA reads as TGTGCCAGCAGCTTATCGGCGGCTTCTGGAAACACCATATATTTT. Residues: CASSLSAASGNTIYF.

The V gene is TRBV19, the J gene TRBJ2-1; TRBD2 aligns across 10 bases. Germline CDR1 is LNHDA and CDR2 is SQIVND (reference sequence). This CDR3 contains 15 residues. The ends lost 3 bases at V and 10 bases at J; junction bases unmatched: 9. CDR3 bases: TGTGCCAGTAGTATTTCTCGAACTAGCGGGGCCGAGCAGTTCTTC. This translates into CASSISRTSGAEQFF.